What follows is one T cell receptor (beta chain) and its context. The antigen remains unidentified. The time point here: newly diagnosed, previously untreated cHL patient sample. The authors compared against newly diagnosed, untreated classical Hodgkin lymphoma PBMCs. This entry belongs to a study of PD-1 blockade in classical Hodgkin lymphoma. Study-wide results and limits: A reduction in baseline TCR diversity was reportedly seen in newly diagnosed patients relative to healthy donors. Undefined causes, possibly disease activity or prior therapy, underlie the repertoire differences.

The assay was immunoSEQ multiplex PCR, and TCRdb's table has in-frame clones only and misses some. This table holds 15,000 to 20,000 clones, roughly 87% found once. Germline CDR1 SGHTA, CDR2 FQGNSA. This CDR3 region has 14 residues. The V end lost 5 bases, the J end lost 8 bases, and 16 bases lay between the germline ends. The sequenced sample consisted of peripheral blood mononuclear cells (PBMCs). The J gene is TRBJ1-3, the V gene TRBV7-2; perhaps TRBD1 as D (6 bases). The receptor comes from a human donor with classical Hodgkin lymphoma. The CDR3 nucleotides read TGTGCCAGCAGCCTCCAACAGGGTCCGGACACCATATATTTT. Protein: CASSLQQGPDTIYF.